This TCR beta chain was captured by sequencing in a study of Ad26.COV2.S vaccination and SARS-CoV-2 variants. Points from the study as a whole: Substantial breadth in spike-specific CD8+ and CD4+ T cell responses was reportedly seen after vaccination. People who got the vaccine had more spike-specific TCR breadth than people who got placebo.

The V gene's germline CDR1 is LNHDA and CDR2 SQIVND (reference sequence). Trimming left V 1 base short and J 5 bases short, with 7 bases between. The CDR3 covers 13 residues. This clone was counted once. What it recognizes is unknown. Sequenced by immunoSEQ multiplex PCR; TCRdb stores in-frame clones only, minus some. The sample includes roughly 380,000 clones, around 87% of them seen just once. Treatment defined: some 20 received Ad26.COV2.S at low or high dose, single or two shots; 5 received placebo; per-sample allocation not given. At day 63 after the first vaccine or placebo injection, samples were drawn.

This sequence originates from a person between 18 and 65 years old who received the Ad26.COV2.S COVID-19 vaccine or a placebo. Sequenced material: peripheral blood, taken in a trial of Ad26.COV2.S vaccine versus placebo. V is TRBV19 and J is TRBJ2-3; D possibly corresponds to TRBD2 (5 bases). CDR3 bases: TGTGCCAGTAGTATAGTCGGGGAAGATACGCAGTATTTT. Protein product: CASSIVGEDTQYF.